The 5 T cell receptor beta chains in this list originate from one sample, sequenced in a study of blood T cell repertoires in COVID-19. Profiling relied on immunoSEQ multiplex PCR, and the TCRdb table lists in-frame clones only, not all of them. The sample lists 320,000 or so clones, 85% occurring once. Sequenced material: PBMCs or T cells enriched from blood (not recorded which). These receptors all come from a woman in her thirties who had been exposed to COVID-19.

The chain has TRBV7-9 and TRBJ2-3; 10 bases agree with TRBD2. CDR3 size: 16 residues. The germline CDR1 and CDR2 sequences are SEHNR and FQNEAQ (reference sequence). The V segment lost 5 bases and the J segment 3 bases; nucleotides outside the gene matches: 8. The chain's CDR3 is CASSPITSGDTDTQYF. The CDR3 DNA follows: TGTGCCAGCAGCCCAATAACTAGCGGGGATACAGATACGCAGTATTTT.

CDR3 protein: CASSLRQGVGNEQFF. CDR3 bases: TGTGCCAGCAGTTTAAGGCAGGGTGTGGGCAATGAGCAGTTCTTC. The chain employs TRBV6-5 and TRBJ2-1; maybe TRBD1 (5 bases). Germline V gene lookup returns CDR1 MNHEY and CDR2 SVGAGI. This CDR3 is built from 15 residues. Trimming removed 4 bases from V and 6 bases from J, with 16 bases in between.

This sequence joins TRBV9 and TRBJ2-5; D not certain. The germline V gene encodes CDR1 SGDLS and CDR2 YYNGEE. V shed 0 bases and J shed 3 bases, with 9 bases lying between them. There are 14 residues in the CDR3. For the CDR3, the DNA is TGTGCCAGCAGCGTAGGAGTTGTGGAAGAGACCCAGTACTTC. It is translated as CASSVGVVEETQYF.

Note on this clone: An end of the junction does not agree with germline; a read error may underlie this. This rearrangement joins TRBV7-7 to TRBJ2-5; D unclear. CDR1 is SSHAT, CDR2 FNYEAQ, per germline (reference sequence). CDR3 length: 16 amino acids. CDR3 nucleotide sequence: TGTGCTAGCAGCGCACTGCCCCCACGATTACAAGAGACCCAGTACTTC. This sequence encodes CASSALPPRLQETQYF.

This clone was seen a single time. The chain combines TRBV15 with TRBJ2-7; 11 bases align to TRBD2. V was pared by 0 bases and J by 4 bases, with 5 bases of the junction left unmatched. CDR3 length: 16 amino acids. The germline V gene encodes CDR1 LNHNV and CDR2 YYDKDF (reference sequence). DNA for the CDR3: TGTGCCACCAGCAGAGATCTTAGCGGGGGGGCGTACGAGCAGTACTTC. It translates to CATSRDLSGGAYEQYF.